Sequencing of this TCR beta chain was carried out in a study of CD8+CD57+ T cells in acquired aplastic anemia. In the study overall: Sorted CD4+ and CD8+ cells yielded roughly 3.2 ug of DNA on average.

There are many counts of this clonotype. CDR3 and TCR beta VDJ profiling relied on a genomic DNA template. TCRdb reprocessed the reads via MiXCR and lists one record per CDR3 protein. The repertoire holds 150,000 or so distinct CDR3 sequences, with more than 45% as singletons. V shed 1 base and J shed 10 bases, with 11 bases lying between them. Germline CDR1 reads SGHNT; CDR2 reads YENEEA. The CDR3 extends over 13 amino acids. Selection for sequencing was limited to patients who had shown CD8+CD57+ cell expansion by flow cytometry. The TCR sequence derives from a human donor with aplastic anemia. V usage is TRBV11-3 and J usage is TRBJ2-1, with D unclear. Sequencing input: sorted CD4+, CD8+, or CD8+CD57+ T cells (not recorded which) from PBMCs. The CDR3 DNA follows: TGTGCCAGCAGCTTAGCCGTCCGGATGGAGCAGTTCTTC. Protein: CASSLAVRMEQFF.